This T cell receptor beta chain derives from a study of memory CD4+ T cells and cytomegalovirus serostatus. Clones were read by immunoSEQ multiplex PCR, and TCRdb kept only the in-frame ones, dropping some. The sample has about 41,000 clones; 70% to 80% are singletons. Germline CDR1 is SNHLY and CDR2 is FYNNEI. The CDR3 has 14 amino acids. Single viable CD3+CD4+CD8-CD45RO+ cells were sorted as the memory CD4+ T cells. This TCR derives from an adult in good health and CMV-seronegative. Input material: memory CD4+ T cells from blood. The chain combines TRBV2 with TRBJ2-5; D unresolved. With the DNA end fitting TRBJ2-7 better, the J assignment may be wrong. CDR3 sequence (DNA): TGTGCCAGCATGCAGCCACGGTCAGCCTACGAGCAGTACTTC. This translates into CASMQPRSAYEQYF.